This TCR beta chain comes out of a study of shared clonotypes between healthy human individuals. CD45RO-negative CD8 cells positively selected for CCR7 made up the naive population, which excluded terminally differentiated effector memory CD45RA+ cells. All donors were healthy HIV-negative adults lacking recent acute infections or vaccinations. Study-level findings and limits: The sampled material consisted only of blood, and tissue repertoires are likely to differ.

Germline assignment: CDR1 MGHDK and CDR2 SYGVNS. V dropped 3 bases and J dropped 2 bases, with 5 bases sitting between them. The CDR3 has 12 amino acids. For this clone: Its antigen remains unknown. Distinct nucleotide sequences in the sample also encode this CDR3.

TCRdb's table, derived via immunoSEQ multiplex PCR, lists solely in-frame clones and lacks some. The profile shows roughly 2.1 million clones, about 92% of them singletons. V gene TRBV25-1 combines with J gene TRBJ2-7; TRBD1 or TRBD2 may be the D gene (5 bases each). Source material: naive CD8+ T cells from PBMCs. This TCR derives from a young man in good health. Some clones in this sample may be carry-over from other donors' samples. CDR3 loop: CASSEGAYEQYF. CDR3 DNA sequence: TGTGCCAGCAGTGAGGGGGCCTACGAGCAGTACTTC.